These 32 T cell receptor beta chains originate from one sample sequenced in a study of T cells in Graves' hyperthyroidism and ophthalmopathy. TCR beta CDR3 regions were amplified from RNA. During a first-round RT-PCR of the TCR CDR3, the HTBI primer set was used. In TCRdb, the multiplex PCR reads were re-called with MiXCR into one record per CDR3 protein. The sample yields a few hundred thousand distinct CDR3 sequences, around 46% seen once. Specimen: peripheral blood or thyroid tissue (not recorded which). The receptors come from an adult woman with Graves' disease, either hyperthyroidism or ophthalmopathy (not recorded which).

As regards this clonotype: A read error may explain this, as a much larger clone is one base away. V is TRBV6-1 and J is TRBJ2-7, with 7 bases aligning to TRBD2. In germline, CDR1 is MNHNS, CDR2 SASEGT. Trimming at V came to 3 bases and at J to 3 bases, leaving 8 bases not matched to a gene. This CDR3 has 15 residues. CDR3 bases: TGTGCCAGCAGTGAGCCTCCGAGCGGGAACTACGAGCAGTACTTC. This gives the protein CASSEPPSGNYEQYF.

This clonotype was counted many times. This rearrangement joins TRBV7-3 to TRBJ1-1; D ambiguous. With 3 bases removed from V and 3 bases from J, the gap between germline ends came to 8 bases. Per the germline V gene, CDR1 is SGHTA and CDR2 is FQGTGA. The CDR3 has 13 amino acids. CDR3 region: CASSFRKDTEAFF. DNA of the CDR3: TGTGCCAGCAGCTTCCGGAAGGACACTGAAGCTTTCTTT. Complete variable domain (other parts from reference TRBV7-3 and TRBJ1-1): GAGVSQTPSNKVTEKGKYVELRCDPISGHTALYWYRQSLGQGPEFLIYFQGTGAADDSGLPNDRFFAVRPEGSVSTLKIQRTERGDSAVYLCASSFRKDTEAFFGQGTRLTVV.

In this sample, this clonotype turned up many times. The chain carries TRBV5-1 and TRBJ2-5; D possibly corresponds to TRBD1 (6 bases). The CDR3 covers 15 residues. The V and J ends lost 0 bases and 5 bases respectively, with 14 bases between them. Germline CDR1 is SGHRS and CDR2 is YFSETQ. The CDR3 region has the DNA TGCGCCAGCAGCTTGGACGGCAGGGGCACGGAGACCCAGTACTTC. Its protein is CASSLDGRGTETQYF.

There are many counts of this clonotype. The chain carries TRBV6-4 and TRBJ1-5, with D possibly being TRBD1 (5 bases). CDR3 size: 14 residues. V dropped 11 bases and J dropped 2 bases, with 16 bases sitting between them. CDR1 MRHNA and CDR2 SNTAGT come from the germline V gene. DNA of the CDR3: TGTGCCCGGAGGGAGGGGTATCGCAATCAGCCCCAGCATTTT. It specifies CARREGYRNQPQHF.

The chain employs TRBV28 and TRBJ1-5, with 8 positions matching TRBD1. The CDR3 contains 14 residues. Trimming took 4 bases from V and 14 from J; bases not matched to a gene: 13. Germline assignment: CDR1 MDHEN and CDR2 SYDVKM. The CDR3 loop is CASSSPGTGYTEHF. The CDR3 nucleotides are TGTGCCAGCAGTTCCCCCGGGACAGGCTATACCGAGCATTTT. The whole variable domain, remainder taken from reference TRBV28 and TRBJ1-5, is DVKVTQSSRYLVKRTGEKVFLECVQDMDHENMFWYRQDPGLGLRLIYFSYDVKMKEKGDIPEGYSVSREKKERFSLILESASTNQTSMYLCASSSPGTGYTEHFGDGTRLSIL.

Only one count was recorded for this clonotype. Because it lacks the conserved phenylalanine or tryptophan at the end, this CDR3 is likely a read error. It is unclear where the CDR3 begins or ends on the DNA, so no DNA is shown, and the CDR3 is as TCRdb lists it. This chain uses TRBV20-1 with TRBJ2-7; TRBD1, the table's D call, lacks a check against the DNA. The CDR3 is 16 residues long, ends included. Germline lookup yields CDR1 DFQATT and CDR2 SNEGSKA (reference sequence). CDR3 region: CSAGGTGGRDGYEQCL.

The chain links TRBV9 to TRBJ1-1; D remains unclear. The germline V gene encodes CDR1 SGDLS and CDR2 YYNGEE. The CDR3 is made up of 16 amino acids. Trimming pared 3 bases from V and 3 bases from J, leaving 18 bases between. CDR3 bases: TGTGCCAGCAGCGGTGTCACAGACCCCGGGGACACTGAAGCTTTCTTT. It specifies CASSGVTDPGDTEAFF.

The CDR3 nucleotides read TGTGCCAGCAGTGTACACAGGGGGCGAGGGACTGAAGCTTTCTTT. It codes for CASSVHRGRGTEAFF. This chain uses TRBV25-1 with TRBJ1-1; TRBD1 agrees at 9 bases. The CDR3 contains 15 residues. The ends lost 4 bases at V and 5 bases at J; junction bases unmatched: 8. Germline V CDR1 and CDR2: MGHDK, SYGVNS.

V and J are TRBV9 and TRBJ2-3, with a weak D call TRBD2 (6 bases). This CDR3 comprises 15 residues. The V gene's germline CDR1 is SGDLS and CDR2 YYNGEE. V lost 3 bases and J 2 bases, leaving 13 bases between the germline ends. Here the CDR3 reads CASSDEQLATDTQYF. Written as DNA, the CDR3 is TGTGCCAGCAGCGACGAGCAACTAGCCACAGATACGCAGTATTTT.

This clonotype was detected only a few times. This chain uses TRBV7-9 with TRBJ2-1; D is unresolved. V gave up 6 bases and J gave up 8 bases, with 8 bases separating them. The V gene's germline CDR1 is SEHNR and CDR2 FQNEAQ (reference sequence). This CDR3 region has 11 residues. The CDR3 nucleotides are TGTGCCAGCAGTTGGAATGATGAGCAGTTCTTC. Protein product: CASSWNDEQFF.

The CDR3 protein is CASSLPGGVGETQYF. The DNA for the CDR3 is TGTGCCAGCAGCTTACCAGGGGGAGTGGGAGAGACCCAGTACTTC. V gene TRBV7-9 combines with J gene TRBJ2-5, with 7 nucleotides matching TRBD1. V was pared by 2 bases and J by 4 bases, with 7 bases of the junction left unmatched. Per germline, CDR1 SEHNR and CDR2 FQNEAQ (reference sequence). The CDR3 is 15 amino acids.

The rearrangement joins TRBV20-1 to TRBJ2-5; maybe TRBD2 (7 bases). Germline values: CDR1 DFQATT, CDR2 SNEGSKA (reference sequence). This CDR3 is built from 15 residues. V shed 5 bases and J shed 0 bases, with 16 bases lying between them. The DNA of the CDR3 is TGCAGTGCTCGAGGGGGAGGGCACTACCAAGAGACCCAGTACTTC. Protein product: CSARGGGHYQETQYF.

This clonotype was detected many times. This chain links TRBV2 with TRBJ1-5; D perhaps matches TRBD1 (6 bases). This CDR3 spans 14 amino acids. Germline V gene sequence: CDR1 SNHLY, CDR2 FYNNEI. V lost 8 bases to trimming and J lost 6 bases, with 17 bases between them. The CDR3: CASGGGGGAQPQHF. The CDR3 nucleotides are TGTGCCAGCGGAGGGGGGGGCGGGGCTCAGCCCCAGCATTTT.

Worth noting for this clonotype: One end of the junction is discordant with germline, which a read error may explain. This chain connects TRBV2 to TRBJ1-4; D is unresolved. Germline CDR1 is SNHLY and CDR2 is FYNNEI. The CDR3 runs 12 residues. In DNA, the CDR3 is TGTGCCAGCAACCGGTTTAATGAAAAACTGCTTTTT. It is translated as CASNRFNEKLLF.

The chain has TRBV15 and TRBJ2-2; no definite D call. The germline CDR1 and CDR2 sequences are LNHNV and YYDKDF (reference sequence). The CDR3 extends over 15 amino acids. V dropped 1 base and J dropped 4 bases, with 10 bases sitting between them. CDR3 nucleotide sequence: TGTGCCACCAGCAGAGTGGGTATTGGCACCGGGGAGCTGTTTTTT. The encoded protein is CATSRVGIGTGELFF.

The chain is built from TRBV29-1 and TRBJ1-1, with D maybe TRBD1 (6 bases). Trimming stripped 2 bases from V and 1 base from J, with 11 bases between. The V gene's germline CDR1 is SQVTM and CDR2 ANQGSEA. The CDR3 is made up of 14 amino acids. The chain's CDR3 is CSVEIARGNTEAFF. The CDR3 bases are TGCAGCGTTGAAATAGCCAGGGGGAACACTGAAGCTTTCTTT.

The chain carries TRBV11-2 and TRBJ2-5; a weak D match, TRBD1 (5 bases). The germline V gene has CDR1 SGHAT and CDR2 FQNNGV. The CDR3 length is 14 residues. V was pared by 2 bases and J by 1 base, with 8 bases between. The chain's CDR3 is CASSLQTAQETQYF. The CDR3 DNA reads TGTGCCAGCAGCTTACAGACAGCCCAAGAGACCCAGTACTTC.

The V and J genes are TRBV7-6 and TRBJ1-4, with D uncertain. Germline CDR1 is SGHVS and CDR2 is FNYEAQ. CDR3 length equals 15 residues. V lost 5 bases and J 2 bases, leaving 12 bases between the germline ends. CDR3 nucleotide sequence: TGTGCCAGCAGCCAAGAGGATGAGACTAATGAAAAACTGTTTTTT. Its translation is CASSQEDETNEKLFF.

This clonotype was found many times. The chain carries TRBV10-3 and TRBJ2-7, with 8 bases lining up with TRBD1. Germline CDR1 ENHRY, CDR2 SYGVKD. V shed 3 bases, J shed 0 bases, and the junction held 1 base outside the gene matches. The CDR3 sequence is 14 residues long. CDR3 protein: CAISDTGGSYEQYF. In DNA, the CDR3 is TGTGCCATCAGTGACACAGGGGGCTCCTACGAGCAGTACTTC.

This clonotype has just a few counts. The rearrangement links TRBV10-3 to TRBJ1-2; the match to TRBD1 covers 9 bases. The CDR3 contains 16 residues. Germline assignment: CDR1 ENHRY and CDR2 SYGVKD. Unmatched junction bases numbered 9, after V lost 5 bases and J lost 2 bases. The CDR3 reads CAISPAGQGSNYGYTF. The DNA of the CDR3 is TGTGCCATCAGTCCGGCGGGACAGGGATCCAACTATGGCTACACCTTC.

This clonotype appeared many times. This chain links TRBV12-3 or TRBV12-4 with TRBJ1-2; no definite D call. V lost 0 bases and J 3 bases, leaving 8 bases between the germline ends. This CDR3 region has 14 residues. The CDR3: CASSLAPTYYGYTF. In nucleotides, the CDR3 is TGTGCCAGCAGTTTAGCCCCAACCTACTATGGCTACACCTTC.

The table lists this clonotype with many counts. The rearrangement links TRBV6-5 to TRBJ1-2, with D perhaps TRBD1 (6 bases). The CDR3 loop spans 15 amino acids. Trimming removed 6 bases from V and 8 bases from J, with 22 bases in between. CDR1 MNHEY and CDR2 SVGAGI come from the germline V gene. The DNA for the CDR3 is TGTGCCAGCAGCCCTCTCGACAGGATTATAGGAGGCTACACCTTC. Translated, it gives CASSPLDRIIGGYTF.

In this sample, this clonotype turned up once. This rearrangement joins TRBV9 to TRBJ1-6; no clear D gene. Per the germline V gene, CDR1 is SGDLS and CDR2 is YYNGEE. CDR3 length: 16 amino acids. V was cut by 4 bases and J by 7 bases, with 18 bases left in between. CDR3 loop: CASSPRLAALNSPLHF. The CDR3 DNA is TGTGCCAGCAGCCCTCGCCTAGCGGCCTTAAATTCACCCCTCCACTTT.

At least ten counts were recorded for this clonotype. The V gene is TRBV7-2, the J gene TRBJ2-5; 9 nucleotides align to TRBD2. This CDR3 is 17 amino acids long. J gave up 4 bases and V 0 bases, and 9 bases lay outside the gene matches. CDR1 is SGHTA, CDR2 FQGNSA, per germline. As DNA, the CDR3 is TGTGCCAGCAGCTTAGCGCGGGGGGGCGGGAGACGAGAGACCCAGTACTTC. It specifies CASSLARGGGRRETQYF.

This clonotype was detected once. V usage is TRBV24-1 and J usage is TRBJ2-1, with 13 bases lining up with TRBD2. The CDR3 is made up of 17 amino acids. V was pared by 5 bases and J by 0 bases, with 3 bases of the junction left unmatched. Germline V gene lookup returns CDR1 KGHDR and CDR2 SFDVKD. The CDR3 coding sequence is TGTGCCACCAGTGGCAGACTAGCGGGAGGCTCCTACAATGAGCAGTTCTTC. Its translation is CATSGRLAGGSYNEQFF.

Ten or more counts support this clonotype. The CDR3 loop is CASSPRARRDSYEQYF. The CDR3 DNA sequence: TGTGCCAGCTCACCACGAGCACGGAGGGATAGCTACGAGCAGTACTTC. The chain combines TRBV18 with TRBJ2-7, with a tentative D call TRBD2 (6 bases). The V and J ends lost 1 base and 3 bases respectively, with 16 bases between them. Germline V gives CDR1 KGHSH, CDR2 LQKENI. The CDR3 runs to 16 residues.

The V and J genes are TRBV9 and TRBJ2-5, with no clear D. The germline V gene encodes CDR1 SGDLS and CDR2 YYNGEE. This CDR3 comprises 13 residues. V lost 5 bases and J 4 bases, leaving 12 bases between the germline ends. The CDR3 protein is CASSPPARETQYF. The CDR3 DNA reads as TGTGCCAGCAGTCCCCCTGCCAGAGAGACCCAGTACTTC.

This chain connects TRBV24-1 to TRBJ1-1; D is unclear. Looked up from germline, CDR1 is KGHDR and CDR2 is SFDVKD. V lost 4 bases, J lost 7 bases, and 18 bases lay in between. The CDR3 sequence is 15 residues long. The CDR3 region is CATSDPHLGEGEAFF. The CDR3 DNA is TGTGCCACCAGTGACCCCCATCTGGGAGAAGGTGAAGCTTTCTTT.

This chain connects TRBV20-1 to TRBJ2-5, with D possibly TRBD2 on 5 matching bases. CDR3 length equals 12 residues. Germline CDR1 and CDR2: DFQATT and SNEGSKA (reference sequence). The V gene lost 5 bases and the J gene lost 0 bases, with 7 bases spanning the gap. In DNA, the CDR3 is TGCAGTGCTCCGGGGAACCAAGAGACCCAGTACTTC. Translation: CSAPGNQETQYF.

V gene TRBV20-1 combines with J gene TRBJ2-2; D remains ambiguous. Germline V gives CDR1 DFQATT, CDR2 SNEGSKA (reference sequence). V was shortened by 2 bases and J by 3 bases, with 7 bases between the two germline ends. The CDR3 has 13 residues. This chain's CDR3 is CSARLVDTGELFF. The CDR3 coding sequence is TGCAGTGCTAGACTCGTGGACACCGGGGAGCTGTTTTTT.

The chain recombines TRBV7-9 with TRBJ1-1; 8 positions match TRBD1. V lost 5 bases to trimming and J lost 13 bases; unmatched junction nucleotides: 12. The germline CDR1 and CDR2 sequences are SEHNR and FQNEAQ (reference sequence). The CDR3 consists of 13 residues. In DNA, the CDR3 is TGTGCCAGCAGCGAAGGACAGGGTTCGAAAGTTTTCTTT. Encoded protein: CASSEGQGSKVFF.

The chain couples TRBV20-1 to TRBJ1-5; D not certain. Germline V gene lookup returns CDR1 DFQATT and CDR2 SNEGSKA (reference sequence). The CDR3 spans 15 residues. Trimming pared 5 bases from V and 6 bases from J, leaving 20 bases between. CDR3 DNA sequence: TGCAGTGCTGCGGGCCCCGCGGTGACTCTTCAGCCCCAGCATTTT. Translating it yields CSAAGPAVTLQPQHF.